A single sample is the source of the 19 T cell receptor beta chains below, sequenced in a study of T cells in Graves' hyperthyroidism and ophthalmopathy. Amplified TCR beta CDR3 regions derived from RNA transcripts. The study used the HTBI primer set for a first-round RT-PCR of the TCR CDR3. TCRdb itself ran the multiplex PCR reads through MiXCR, one entry per CDR3 protein. The sample has 550,000 to 650,000 distinct CDR3 sequences; less than 15% are singletons. The sample taken for sequencing was blood. The receptors here all came from a middle-aged woman with Graves' hyperthyroidism.

This clonotype was observed many times. At one boundary the junction diverges from the germline segment, which might be a read error. This chain joins TRBV7-6 and TRBJ2-7; TRBD1 aligns across 8 bases. The CDR3 totals 16 residues. Germline V CDR1 and CDR2: SGHVS, FNYEAQ. This CDR3 reads CACSPTARGLVSEQYF. CDR3 DNA sequence: TGTGCCTGCAGCCCTACCGCCAGGGGGCTAGTCTCCGAGCAGTACTTC.

This clonotype was seen ten or more times. The V gene is TRBV2, the J gene TRBJ2-3; 8 nucleotides line up with TRBD2. The germline V gene encodes CDR1 SNHLY and CDR2 FYNNEI. The junction had 4 bases not matched to a gene; V was cut back by 10 bases and J by 1 base. This CDR3 has 13 residues. The CDR3 sequence is CAIGGDGTDTQYF. CDR3 coding DNA: TGTGCCATCGGGGGGGACGGCACAGATACGCAGTATTTT.

This clonotype showed up many times. This chain uses TRBV2 with TRBJ1-1, with D hard to call. The germline gives CDR1 SNHLY, CDR2 FYNNEI. Trimming took 6 bases from V and 10 from J, leaving 15 bases between them. This CDR3 comprises 12 residues. CDR3 in amino acids: CASSTAGKGAFF. CDR3 sequence (DNA): TGTGCCAGCAGCACCGCGGGGAAAGGAGCTTTCTTT.

The chain is built from TRBV20-1 and TRBJ2-3, with TRBD2 matching 8 bases. The germline V gene has CDR1 DFQATT and CDR2 SNEGSKA (reference sequence). Trimming removed 0 bases from V and 4 bases from J; junction bases left unmatched: 6. This CDR3 region has 15 residues. This CDR3 reads CSARDGSGVSDTQYF. In DNA form, the CDR3 reads TGCAGTGCTAGAGATGGTAGCGGGGTATCAGATACGCAGTATTTT.

The genes are TRBV7-6 and TRBJ2-5; no clear D. V was pared by 1 base and J by 1 base, with 10 bases between. Germline CDR1 is SGHVS and CDR2 is FNYEAQ. The CDR3 is 15 residues long. CDR3 DNA sequence: TGTGCCAGCAGCTTAGGGTTTAGTAGCCAAGAGACCCAGTACTTC. Amino acid sequence: CASSLGFSSQETQYF.

This clonotype occurred a few times. This may come from a read error, since a much larger clone is one base off. This chain uses TRBV3-1 with TRBJ2-7, with TRBD2 as a possible D gene (6 bases). CDR1 LGHDT and CDR2 YNNKEL come from the germline V gene (reference sequence). The CDR3 covers 12 residues. V was cut by 3 bases and J by 7 bases, with 10 bases left in between. The CDR3: CASSQGGWEQYF. CDR3 nucleotides: TGTGCCAGCAGCCAGGGGGGATGGGAGCAGTACTTC.

This clonotype was counted at least ten times. The chain combines TRBV7-2 with TRBJ2-7, with 10 bases fitting TRBD2. Germline values: CDR1 SGHTA, CDR2 FQGNSA. CDR3 length: 14 amino acids. V lost 5 bases and J lost 7; bases outside the gene matches: 8. The CDR3 region has the DNA TGTGCCAGCAGCGTCACGGGGACTAGCGTAGAGCAGTACTTC. It specifies CASSVTGTSVEQYF.

The chain carries TRBV18 and TRBJ2-2; 10 bases agree with TRBD1. The CDR3 has 16 amino acids. J gave up 5 bases and V 3 bases, and 6 bases lay outside the gene matches. Germline assignment: CDR1 KGHSH and CDR2 LQKENI. CDR3 coding DNA: TGTGCCAGCTCACCCCGACAGGGGGCCGGGACCGGGGAGCTGTTTTTT. Translation: CASSPRQGAGTGELFF.

The table lists this clonotype with many counts. The chain is built from TRBV6-2 or TRBV6-3 and TRBJ1-5; 9 bases map to TRBD1. With V trimmed by 5 bases and J by 6 bases, 8 bases remained unmatched. This CDR3 has 15 amino acids. CDR1 is MNHEY and CDR2 is SVGEGT in the germline V gene. CDR3 residues: CASSEPGQGGQPQHF. DNA of the CDR3: TGTGCCAGCAGTGAGCCGGGACAGGGCGGTCAGCCCCAGCATTTT.

On this clonotype itself: A read error may be the cause here, since a much bigger clone is one base away. Lacking the conserved final phenylalanine or tryptophan, this CDR3 likely reflects a read error. V gene TRBV2 combines with J gene TRBJ2-7; D not certain. This CDR3 region has 13 residues. Trimming left V 6 bases short and J 1 base short, with 10 bases between. Germline V CDR1 and CDR2: SNHLY, FYNNEI. The CDR3 spells CASSDPNSYEQYL. Written as DNA, the CDR3 is TGTGCCAGCAGCGATCCCAATTCCTACGAGCAGTACCTC.

This chain connects TRBV28 to TRBJ1-5, with D unclear. CDR3 length: 13 amino acids. The germline V gene encodes CDR1 MDHEN and CDR2 SYDVKM. Trimming pared 8 bases from V and 4 bases from J, leaving 12 bases between. The CDR3 reads CASGELGNQPQHF. The CDR3 nucleotides are TGTGCCAGCGGGGAACTGGGGAATCAGCCCCAGCATTTT.

In regard to this clonotype: A far larger clone is only one base removed, so a read error is likely. The V and J genes are TRBV30 and TRBJ2-3, with a possible D match to TRBD2 (6 bases). The CDR3 loop spans 14 amino acids. Deletions cut 0 bases from V and 2 bases from J, with 9 bases between. CDR1 is GTSNPN and CDR2 is SVGIG in the germline V gene (reference sequence). The DNA of the CDR3 is TGTGCCTGGAGTGTGGGGGGTAACACAGATACGCAGTATTTT. Translated, it gives CAWSVGGNTDTQYF.

This clonotype was observed at least ten times. The chain recombines TRBV20-1 with TRBJ2-7, with 8 bases matching TRBD2. V gave up 4 bases and J gave up 3 bases; unmatched junction bases: 14. The CDR3 covers 16 residues. Germline V gene data show CDR1 as DFQATT and CDR2 as SNEGSKA (reference sequence). DNA of the CDR3: TGCAGTGCTATATCCCCCCGGGAGGGTAGCTACTACGAGCAGTACTTC. Translating gives CSAISPREGSYYEQYF.

This clonotype was detected only a few times. The rearrangement links TRBV5-6 to TRBJ2-2, with 9 bases identical to TRBD1. With 2 bases clipped from V and 5 bases from J, the junction kept 10 bases outside the gene matches. The CDR3 covers 17 residues. Germline V gene lookup returns CDR1 SGHDT and CDR2 YYEEEE. The CDR3 nucleotides read TGTGCCAGCAGCTTTAGCCGGGACAGGGAAATGACCGGGGAGCTGTTTTTT. Its translation: CASSFSRDREMTGELFF.

Notes on this clonotype: Possible read error: a much larger clone is one base away. This chain uses TRBV20-1 with TRBJ2-7; D might be TRBD1 or TRBD2, each matching 6 bases. The J call may be incorrect, as the DNA end agrees better with TRBJ2-1. The CDR3 runs to 12 residues. Germline V gene lookup returns CDR1 DFQATT and CDR2 SNEGSKA (reference sequence). CDR3 nucleotides: TGCAGTGCTGGAGGGGGGACTTACGAGCAGTTCTTC. Encoded protein: CSAGGGTYEQFF.

This clonotype was seen repeatedly, ten times or more. The chain has TRBV15 and TRBJ2-7; tentatively, D is TRBD1 (6 bases). This CDR3 has 14 residues. Trimming shortened V by 4 bases and J by 2 bases, and 12 bases separated the two germline ends. CDR1 is LNHNV and CDR2 is YYDKDF in the germline V gene (reference sequence). The CDR3 DNA sequence: TGTGCCACCAGCACGTGGGGGCCCACCTACGAGCAGTACTTC. It specifies CATSTWGPTYEQYF. Drawing the rest from reference TRBV15 and TRBJ2-7, the complete variable domain is DAMVIQNPRYQVTQFGKPVTLSCSQTLNHNVMYWYQQKSSQAPKLLFHYYDKDFNNEADTPDNFQSRRPNTSFCFLDIRSPGLGDTAMYLCATSTWGPTYEQYFGPGTRLTVT.

The genes are TRBV7-9 and TRBJ2-1; 8 nucleotides match TRBD1. The length of the CDR3 is 16 residues. The germline V gene encodes CDR1 SEHNR and CDR2 FQNEAQ (reference sequence). Germline trimming cut 5 bases from V and 4 bases from J; bases unmatched to any gene: 10. CDR3 in amino acids: CASSHSNRQGYNEQFF. Here the CDR3 DNA reads TGTGCCAGCAGCCATTCCAACCGACAGGGGTACAATGAGCAGTTCTTC.

This clonotype showed up many times. The chain recombines TRBV29-1 with TRBJ2-5, with 15 bases that match TRBD2. CDR1 is SQVTM and CDR2 is ANQGSEA in the germline V gene. CDR3 length equals 14 residues. The V gene end was trimmed by 6 bases and the J gene end by 8 bases; junction bases not matched to a gene: 7. CDR3 DNA sequence: TGCAGCGTCGTACCGGGACTAGCGGGAGGAACCCAGTACTTC. This encodes CSVVPGLAGGTQYF.

The genes are TRBV10-1 and TRBJ2-2; 7 bases match TRBD1. Germline V lookup: CDR1 WNHNN, CDR2 SYGVQD (reference sequence). V trimming: 3 bases; J trimming: 4 bases; junction bases outside the gene matches: 2. The CDR3 is 14 amino acids. The CDR3 loop is CASSEGQATGELFF. The CDR3 region has the DNA TGCGCCAGCAGTGAAGGACAGGCCACCGGGGAGCTGTTTTTT.